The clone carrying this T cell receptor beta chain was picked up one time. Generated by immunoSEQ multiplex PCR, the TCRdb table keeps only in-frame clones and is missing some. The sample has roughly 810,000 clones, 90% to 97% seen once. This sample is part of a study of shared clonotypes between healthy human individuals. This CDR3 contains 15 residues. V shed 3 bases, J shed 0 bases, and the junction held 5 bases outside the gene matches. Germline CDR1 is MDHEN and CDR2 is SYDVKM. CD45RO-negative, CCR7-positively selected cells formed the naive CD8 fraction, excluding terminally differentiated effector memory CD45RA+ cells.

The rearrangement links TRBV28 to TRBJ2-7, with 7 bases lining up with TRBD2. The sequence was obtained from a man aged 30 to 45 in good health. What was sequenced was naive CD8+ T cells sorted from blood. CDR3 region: CASSFYREASYEQYF. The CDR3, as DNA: TGTGCCAGCAGTTTTTACCGGGAGGCCTCCTACGAGCAGTACTTC.